This is a list of T cell receptor beta chains from one sample in a study of blood T cell repertoires in COVID-19. The data were produced by immunoSEQ multiplex PCR, yet TCRdb's version contains in-frame clones alone and is incomplete. The profile shows about 280,000 clones, nearly 90% of them singletons. The material sequenced was peripheral blood. Receptors were obtained from a young man with active or convalescent COVID-19. The CDR3 runs from the conserved cysteine through the conserved F or W. A D gene is named only where the DNA matches it firmly. Not every row has a clone size; where given, it reads once, few, many or a size class.

>TRBV27|.|.|TRBJ2-1
CASSSYMEGAGEQFF
TGTGCCAGCAGTTCCTACATGGAGGGGGCTGGCGAGCAGTTCTTC
>TRBV12-3/TRBV12-4|.|.|TRBJ1-1
CASSHRDTEAFF
TGTGCCAGCAGTCATCGGGACACTGAAGCTTTCTTT
>TRBV7-6|.|.|TRBJ1-4
CASSIGQTLGEKLFF
TGTGCCAGCAGCATTGGACAGACCCTCGGGGAAAAACTGTTTTTT
>TRBV7-2|TRBD2|.|TRBJ2-5
CASSSHPLLAGGAETQYF
TGTGCCAGCAGCTCGCACCCGCTACTAGCGGGGGGTGCGGAGACCCAGTACTTC
>TRBV18|.|few|TRBJ1-2
CASSPGGSTNYGYTF
TGTGCCAGCTCACCAGGAGGCAGTACCAACTATGGCTACACCTTC
>TRBV3-1/TRBV3-2|TRBD2|few|TRBJ2-5
CASSQVVSSGGAETQYF
TGTGCCAGCAGCCAAGTGGTTTCTAGCGGGGGGGCGGAGACCCAGTACTTC
>TRBV9|TRBD2|once|TRBJ2-5
CASSVGASGGTETQYF
TGTGCCAGCAGCGTAGGGGCCAGCGGGGGGACAGAGACCCAGTACTTC
>TRBV9|TRBD1|.|TRBJ2-1
CASSRTGYNEQFF
TGTGCCAGCAGCAGGACAGGCTACAATGAGCAGTTCTTC
>TRBV4-2|.|.|TRBJ2-2
CASSQDIQANTGELFF
TGTGCCAGCAGCCAAGATATACAGGCGAACACCGGGGAGCTGTTTTTT
>TRBV6-2/TRBV6-3|TRBD2|.|TRBJ2-1
CASSAWRGSSYNEQFF
TGTGCCAGCAGTGCCTGGCGGGGGAGCTCCTACAATGAGCAGTTCTTC
>TRBV4-3|TRBD2|.|TRBJ2-1
CASSQGIAGDSYNEQFF
TGCGCCAGCAGCCAGGGTATAGCGGGGGACTCCTACAATGAGCAGTTCTTC
>TRBV6-7|.|.|TRBJ2-7
CASSYLGERDFFYEQYF
TGTGCCAGCAGTTATCTGGGAGAACGGGACTTTTTCTACGAGCAGTACTTC
>TRBV11-2|.|.|TRBJ2-5
CASSPEIGGETQYF
TGTGCCAGCAGCCCCGAAATTGGGGGCGAGACCCAGTACTTC
>TRBV19|TRBD1|.|TRBJ1-5
CASSKSGTGYSNQPQHF
TGTGCCAGTAGCAAATCCGGGACAGGGTATAGCAATCAGCCCCAGCATTTT
>TRBV15|.|.|TRBJ2-7
CATSRVTRPYEQYF
TGTGCCACCAGCAGAGTGACAAGACCCTACGAGCAGTACTTC
>TRBV5-1|.|.|TRBJ2-5
CASSLAGETQYF
TGCGCCAGCAGCTTGGCAGGCGAGACCCAGTACTTC
>TRBV10-3|TRBD1|.|TRBJ1-6
CAIRDAGTASNSPLHF
TGTGCCATCAGAGACGCCGGGACAGCGAGTAATTCACCCCTCCACTTT
>TRBV27|TRBD1|.|TRBJ1-6
CASSLSPQQGANSPLHF
TGTGCCAGCAGTTTATCACCCCAACAGGGGGCCAATTCACCCCTCCACTTT
>TRBV28|.|once|TRBJ1-5
CASRDGGLLNQPQHF
TGTGCCAGCAGGGACGGCGGACTTCTTAATCAGCCCCAGCATTTT
>TRBV2|.|once|TRBJ1-1
CASSEEFGQTFENTEAFF
TGTGCCAGCAGTGAAGAGTTCGGACAGACGTTCGAGAACACTGAAGCTTTCTTT
>TRBV20-1|.|.|TRBJ2-7
CSASASLSYEQYF
TGCAGTGCTAGTGCCTCACTCTCCTACGAGCAGTACTTC
>TRBV5-1|.|.|TRBJ2-7
CASSLASSVTYEQYF
TGCGCCAGCAGCCTTGCTTCTTCGGTTACCTACGAGCAGTACTTC
>TRBV7-2|TRBD1|.|TRBJ2-7
CASRSPQGQGSYEQYF
TGTGCCAGCAGATCGCCCCAGGGACAGGGTTCCTACGAGCAGTACTTC
>TRBV7-9|.|.|TRBJ2-7
CASSPSGRSSYEQYF
TGTGCCAGCAGCCCCAGTGGCCGAAGCTCCTACGAGCAGTACTTC
>TRBV6-1|.|.|TRBJ1-3
CASSEGTRVGNTIYF
TGTGCCAGCAGTGAAGGGACCAGGGTCGGAAACACCATATATTTT
>TRBV4-1|TRBD2|once|TRBJ2-1
CASSRGQGAGLAGVDEQFF
TGCGCCAGCAGCCGAGGACAGGGGGCAGGACTAGCGGGGGTAGACGAGCAGTTCTTC
>TRBV6-5|.|.|TRBJ1-1
CASSYGRNRNTEAFF
TGTGCCAGCAGTTACGGCAGAAACCGAAACACTGAAGCTTTCTTT
>TRBV19|.|.|TRBJ1-3
CASSISSGRSGNTIYF
TGTGCCAGTAGTATCTCGTCAGGGAGGTCTGGAAACACCATATATTTT
>TRBV6-5|.|.|TRBJ1-2
CASSSTGGSNYGYTF
TGTGCCAGCAGTTCTACCGGGGGGAGTAACTATGGCTACACCTTC
>TRBV19|.|.|TRBJ1-6
CASSMIGGVNSPLHF
TGTGCCAGTAGTATGATCGGGGGAGTCAATTCACCCCTCCACTTT
>TRBV25-1|.|.|TRBJ1-4
CASRQTNEKLFF
TGTGCCAGCAGGCAGACTAATGAAAAACTGTTTTTT
>TRBV5-5|.|.|TRBJ1-2
CASSFTVTRDGGYTF
TGTGCCAGCAGCTTCACGGTAACGCGGGATGGTGGCTACACCTTC
>TRBV28|.|few|TRBJ1-5
CASSLRLGNQPQHF
TGTGCCAGCAGTTTACGATTAGGCAATCAGCCCCAGCATTTT
>TRBV5-5|TRBD1|few|TRBJ1-1
CASSKYGTGKNTEAFF
TGTGCCAGCAGCAAATACGGGACAGGGAAAAACACTGAAGCTTTCTTT
>TRBV18|.|.|TRBJ1-3
CASSPSDLRSGNTIYF
TGTGCCAGCTCACCGAGCGATCTTCGCTCTGGAAACACCATATATTTT
>TRBV5-5|.|.|TRBJ1-4
CASSRTRTRDQEKLFF
TGTGCCAGCAGCAGGACTCGAACCCGGGATCAAGAAAAACTGTTTTTT
>TRBV19|.|.|TRBJ1-1
CASSIDSSNTEAFF
TGTGCCAGTAGTATAGATTCTTCGAACACTGAAGCTTTCTTT